This is a list of T cell receptor beta chains from one sample in a study of technical replicates of blood from several donors. The method was immunoSEQ multiplex PCR; TCRdb's version includes in-frame clones alone and lacks a portion of them. The data contain fewer than 70,000 clones, roughly 84% of them singletons. Sequencing was done on a sample of PBMCs. These receptors were obtained from a human donor in good health. Some clones in this sample may be carry-over from other donors' samples. The CDR3 runs from the conserved cysteine through the conserved F or W. The order of the fields is V gene, CDR3 protein.

v_call: TRBV2; cdr3_aa: CASRDGTSGVTDTQYF
v_call: TRBV18; cdr3_aa: CASSPGQDHTEAFF
v_call: TRBV4-3; cdr3_aa: CASSQDREGNAEQYF
v_call: TRBV14; cdr3_aa: CASSQAGLAGVDTQYF
v_call: TRBV4-3; cdr3_aa: CASSQDRDRTQYF
v_call: TRBV4-1; cdr3_aa: CASSPSDRVYGYTF
v_call: TRBV6-1; cdr3_aa: CASSEGLAGKQYF
v_call: TRBV7-2; cdr3_aa: CASSLESGGNQPQHF
v_call: TRBV5-1; cdr3_aa: CASSLEGGSYEQYF
v_call: TRBV11-2; cdr3_aa: CASSSDMNLGAFF
v_call: TRBV5-1; cdr3_aa: CASSSAPGLAENTGELFF
v_call: TRBV29-1; cdr3_aa: CSANSGGAGNEQFF
v_call: TRBV5-4; cdr3_aa: CASSLGRRGAYEQYF
v_call: TRBV6-5; cdr3_aa: CASSYSRARYNSPLHF
v_call: TRBV21-1; cdr3_aa: CASSTRLGTSGIKSSYEQYF
v_call: TRBV4-2; cdr3_aa: CASSQDAQIQETQYF
v_call: TRBV6-4; cdr3_aa: CASSDSMRGGTDTQYF
v_call: TRBV19; cdr3_aa: CATRDKTGELFF
v_call: TRBV27; cdr3_aa: CASSLSDSRSPLHF
v_call: TRBV5-1; cdr3_aa: CASSPETGQMNTEAFF
v_call: TRBV7-3; cdr3_aa: CASSFLAGLSYNEQFF
v_call: TRBV4-3; cdr3_aa: CASNPTGGMDYGYTF
v_call: TRBV25-1; cdr3_aa: CASRRGDSPLHF
v_call: TRBV4-3; cdr3_aa: CASSQGAGSSRDTQYF
v_call: TRBV5-8; cdr3_aa: CASSPGTVWGANEKLFF
v_call: TRBV4-3; cdr3_aa: CASSQEPLYNEQFF
v_call: TRBV6-6; cdr3_aa: CASREQGATLEQYF
v_call: TRBV6-5; cdr3_aa: CASSYRTSGVEQYF
v_call: TRBV7-9; cdr3_aa: CASSLEGLLQTQYF
v_call: TRBV6-5; cdr3_aa: CASRDRERAGELFF
v_call: TRBV30; cdr3_aa: CAWSVLLGGGGGRAYEQYF
v_call: TRBV4-3; cdr3_aa: CASSQEGQGAGEQFF
v_call: TRBV15; cdr3_aa: CATSTTGGGSPLHF
v_call: TRBV6-1; cdr3_aa: CASSRGAGLNTEAFF
v_call: TRBV7-2; cdr3_aa: CASSPGTASDTQYF
v_call: TRBV6-4; cdr3_aa: CASSETGSVDTQYF
v_call: TRBV7-2; cdr3_aa: CASSADSYSNQPQHF
v_call: TRBV6-6; cdr3_aa: CASRGQGSYNEQFF
v_call: TRBV6-6; cdr3_aa: CASSHPGQGPDTQYF
v_call: TRBV18; cdr3_aa: CASSQLEGNTEAFF
v_call: TRBV5-1; cdr3_aa: CASSLGDLLAEAFF
v_call: TRBV5-1; cdr3_aa: CASSSRLRFAEGVDTEAFF
v_call: TRBV6-5; cdr3_aa: CASSQTGLAGVEQYF
v_call: TRBV2; cdr3_aa: CASSEPRDREDYGYTF
v_call: TRBV11-2; cdr3_aa: CASSLGGGAGGGYEQFF
v_call: TRBV6-5; cdr3_aa: CASSRDTGTDTQYF
v_call: TRBV5-1; cdr3_aa: CASSLAGLGTNEKLFF
v_call: TRBV4-3; cdr3_aa: CASSTAGKLDTQYF
v_call: TRBV5-1; cdr3_aa: CASSLGQGANNEQFF